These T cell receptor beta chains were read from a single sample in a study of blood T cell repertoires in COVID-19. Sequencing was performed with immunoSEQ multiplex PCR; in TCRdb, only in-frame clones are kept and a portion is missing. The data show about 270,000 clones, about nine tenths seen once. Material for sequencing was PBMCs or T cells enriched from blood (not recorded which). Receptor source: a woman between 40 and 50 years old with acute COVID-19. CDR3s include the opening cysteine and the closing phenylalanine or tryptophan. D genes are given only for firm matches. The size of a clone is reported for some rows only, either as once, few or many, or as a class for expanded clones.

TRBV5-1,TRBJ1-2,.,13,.,CASSRKGDYGYTF,TGCGCCAGCAGCCGAAAGGGGGACTATGGCTACACCTTC
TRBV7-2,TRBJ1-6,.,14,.,CASWGGLNNSPLHF,TGTGCCAGTTGGGGAGGACTTAATAATTCACCCCTCCACTTT
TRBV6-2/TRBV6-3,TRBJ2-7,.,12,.,CASSFLGYEQYF,TGTGCCAGCAGTTTCCTCGGTTACGAGCAGTACTTC
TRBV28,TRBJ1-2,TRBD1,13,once,CASSLRTGMSYTF,TGTGCCAGCAGTTTGCGGACAGGGATGAGCTACACCTTC
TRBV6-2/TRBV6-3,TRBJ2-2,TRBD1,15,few,CASSLGTGNTGELFF,TGTGCCAGCAGCTTAGGGACAGGGAACACCGGGGAGCTGTTTTTT
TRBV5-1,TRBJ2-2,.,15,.,CASTRDTVNTGELFF,TGCGCCAGCACCAGGGACACTGTGAACACCGGGGAGCTGTTTTTT
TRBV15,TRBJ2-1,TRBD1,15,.,CATSRTGTAYNEQFF,TGTGCCACCAGCAGAACCGGGACAGCGTACAATGAGCAGTTCTTC
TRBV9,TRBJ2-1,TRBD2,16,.,CASSAKTSGGANEQFF,TGTGCCAGCAGCGCCAAGACTAGCGGGGGGGCCAATGAGCAGTTCTTC
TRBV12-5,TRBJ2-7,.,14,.,CASGLVTPGYEQYF,TGTGCTAGTGGTTTGGTCACTCCCGGCTACGAGCAGTACTTC
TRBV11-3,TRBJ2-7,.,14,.,CASSLMQGGYEQYF,TGTGCCAGCAGCTTAATGCAGGGGGGCTACGAGCAGTACTTC
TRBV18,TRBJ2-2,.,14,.,CASSPSPWGRELFF,TGTGCCAGCTCACCATCCCCCTGGGGCCGGGAGCTGTTTTTT
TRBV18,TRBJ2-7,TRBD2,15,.,CASSRPGLAAYEQYF,TGTGCCAGCTCCCGGCCAGGACTAGCGGCTTACGAGCAGTACTTC
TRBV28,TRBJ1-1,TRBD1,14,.,CASRDRGVNTEAFF,TGTGCCAGCAGGGACAGGGGGGTGAACACTGAAGCTTTCTTT
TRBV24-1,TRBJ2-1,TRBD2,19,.,CATSNQALAGGGSYNEQFF,TGTGCCACCAGCAATCAGGCCCTAGCGGGAGGTGGGTCCTACAATGAGCAGTTCTTC
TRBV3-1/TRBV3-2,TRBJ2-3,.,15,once,CASSPGGGGADTQYF,TGTGCCAGCAGCCCAGGGGGCGGGGGGGCAGATACGCAGTATTTT
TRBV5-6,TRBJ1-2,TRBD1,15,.,CASSLETGGEYGYTF,TGTGCCAGCAGCTTGGAAACAGGGGGCGAGTATGGCTACACCTTC
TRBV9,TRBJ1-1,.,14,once,CASSANSVNTEAFF,TGTGCCAGCAGCGCAAACAGTGTGAACACTGAAGCTTTCTTT
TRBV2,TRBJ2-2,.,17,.,CASSEGEGGENTGELFF,TGTGCCAGCAGTGAAGGCGAGGGCGGAGAGAACACCGGGGAGCTGTTTTTT
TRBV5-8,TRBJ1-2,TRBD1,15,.,CASSQVFRTGVGYTF,TGTGCCAGCAGCCAAGTCTTCCGGACAGGGGTTGGCTACACCTTC
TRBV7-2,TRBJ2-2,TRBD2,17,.,CASSLVLPSGRAGELFF,TGTGCCAGCAGCTTAGTACTCCCTAGCGGGAGGGCCGGGGAGCTGTTTTTT
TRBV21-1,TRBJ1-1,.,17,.,CASSGGDRGRYSAGAFF,TGTGCCAGCAGCGGCGGGGACAGGGGGCGTTATTCGGCTGGGGCTTTCTTT
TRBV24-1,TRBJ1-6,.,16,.,CATSDLKREIRSPLHF,TGTGCCACCAGTGATTTGAAGCGAGAGATCCGTTCACCCCTCCACTTT
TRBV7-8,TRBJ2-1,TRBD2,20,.,CASSLSLRGTSGRARNEQFF,TGTGCCAGCAGCTTATCCCTCCGAGGGACTAGCGGGAGGGCCAGGAATGAGCAGTTCTTC
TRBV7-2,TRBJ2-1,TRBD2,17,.,CASSLRASGRPEDEQFF,TGTGCCAGCAGCTTACGCGCTAGCGGGAGGCCCGAGGATGAGCAGTTCTTC
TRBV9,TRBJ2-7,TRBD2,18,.,CASSPGLAGEVGGTEQYF,TGTGCCAGCAGCCCTGGACTAGCGGGAGAAGTCGGTGGTACCGAGCAGTACTTC
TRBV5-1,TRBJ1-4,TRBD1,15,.,CASSDLRQGFEKLFF,TGCGCCAGCAGCGATCTACGACAGGGTTTTGAAAAACTGTTTTTT
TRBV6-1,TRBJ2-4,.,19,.,CASSEIGLGGDIAKNIQYF,TGTGCCAGCAGTGAGATCGGCCTGGGGGGAGATATAGCCAAAAACATTCAGTACTTC
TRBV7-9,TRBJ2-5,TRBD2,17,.,CASSLGVQPSGQETQYF,TGTGCCAGCAGCTTAGGGGTGCAGCCTAGCGGACAAGAGACCCAGTACTTC
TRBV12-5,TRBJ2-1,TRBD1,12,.,CASGETGDEQFF,TGTGCTAGTGGTGAAACAGGGGATGAGCAGTTCTTC
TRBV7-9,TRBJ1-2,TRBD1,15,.,CASSDFIGTGDGYTF,TGTGCCAGCAGCGACTTCATCGGGACAGGGGATGGCTACACCTTC
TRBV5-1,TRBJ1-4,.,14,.,CASSPGSPNEKLFF,TGCGCCAGCAGTCCCGGGAGCCCTAATGAAAAACTGTTTTTT
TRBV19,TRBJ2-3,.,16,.,CASSDGGSRRTDTQYF,TGTGCCAGTAGTGACGGGGGATCGAGGAGGACAGATACGCAGTATTTT
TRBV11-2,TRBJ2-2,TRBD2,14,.,CASSLAGGSGELFF,TGTGCCAGCAGCTTAGCGGGAGGGTCCGGGGAGCTGTTTTTT
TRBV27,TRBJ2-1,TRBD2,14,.,CASSFGGLEVKEFF,TGTGCCAGCAGTTTTGGGGGACTAGAAGTAAAGGAGTTCTTC
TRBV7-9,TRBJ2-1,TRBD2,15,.,CASSLGGGANNEQFF,TGTGCCAGCAGCTTAGGCGGGGGGGCGAACAATGAGCAGTTCTTC
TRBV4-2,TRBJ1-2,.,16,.,CASSQVDYSPDRGYTF,TGTGCCAGCAGCCAAGTAGATTACAGTCCAGACCGTGGCTACACCTTC
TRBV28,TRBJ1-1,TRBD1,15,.,CASSLGTGWDTEAFF,TGTGCCAGCAGCCTTGGGACAGGATGGGACACTGAAGCTTTCTTT
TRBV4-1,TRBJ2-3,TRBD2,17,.,CASSQDTPGLAGDTQYF,TGCGCCAGCAGCCAAGACACCCCCGGACTAGCGGGGGATACGCAGTATTTT
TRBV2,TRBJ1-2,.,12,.,CASTGRGWGYTF,TGTGCCAGCACGGGCAGGGGTTGGGGCTACACCTTC
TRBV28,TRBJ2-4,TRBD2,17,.,CASSPIPSTGSGGIQYF,TGTGCCAGCAGTCCCATACCGAGTACAGGGAGCGGGGGCATTCAGTACTTC
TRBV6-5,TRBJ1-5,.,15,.,CATGLGGSGNQPQHF,TGTGCCACCGGCTTGGGAGGAAGCGGCAATCAGCCCCAGCATTTT
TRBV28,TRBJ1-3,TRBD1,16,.,CASSLVGGDRDGTIYF,TGTGCCAGCAGTTTGGTTGGGGGTGACAGGGATGGCACCATATATTTT
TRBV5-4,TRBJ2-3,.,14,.,CASSQGTSRWGEYF,TGTGCCAGCAGCCAAGGGACCTCCCGATGGGGGGAGTATTTT
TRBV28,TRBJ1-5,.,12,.,CASSLLAKPQHF,TGTGCCAGCAGTCTACTCGCAAAGCCCCAGCATTTT
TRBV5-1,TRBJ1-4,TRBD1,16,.,CASRLGQGATNEKLFF,TGCGCCAGCAGACTTGGACAGGGGGCAACTAATGAAAAACTGTTTTTT
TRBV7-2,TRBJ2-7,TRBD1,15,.,CASSKGGRGLYEQYF,TGTGCCAGCAGCAAAGGTGGCAGGGGGCTATACGAGCAGTACTTC
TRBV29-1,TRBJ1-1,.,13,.,CSHSGEVNTEAFF,TGCAGCCACTCCGGGGAGGTGAACACTGAAGCTTTCTTT
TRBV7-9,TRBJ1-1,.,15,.,CASSLYGDSSTEAFF,TGTGCCAGCAGCTTATATGGAGACTCGAGCACTGAAGCTTTCTTT
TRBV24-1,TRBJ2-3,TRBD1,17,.,CATSDLEGQGNTDTQYF,TGTGCCACCAGTGATTTGGAGGGACAGGGAAACACAGATACGCAGTATTTT
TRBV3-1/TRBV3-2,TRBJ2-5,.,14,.,CASSQGQTQETQYF,TGTGCCAGCAGCCAAGGACAAACCCAAGAGACCCAGTACTTC
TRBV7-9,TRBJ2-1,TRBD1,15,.,CASSNRDRGPNEQFF,TGTGCCAGCAGCAACCGGGACAGGGGGCCAAATGAGCAGTTCTTC
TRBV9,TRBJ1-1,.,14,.,CASSSIDTNTEAFF,TGTGCCAGCAGCTCCATTGACACGAACACTGAAGCTTTCTTT
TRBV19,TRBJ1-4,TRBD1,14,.,CASSIYRGYQKLFF,TGTGCCAGTAGTATCTACAGGGGCTATCAAAAACTGTTTTTT
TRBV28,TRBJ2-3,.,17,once,CASSSGTAGAYTDTQYF,TGTGCCAGCAGTTCCGGGACAGCGGGGGCATACACAGATACGCAGTATTTT